Here is one TCR beta chain with its context. What it recognizes is unknown. Between the trimmed V and J ends, which lost 1 base and 6 bases, there was a span of 15 bases. The CDR3 covers 15 residues. CDR1 and CDR2 (germline): SGHVS, FNYEAQ. The record originates from a study of cytomegalovirus exposure and HLA in healthy donors. Overall study context: The use of the same platform for the 95 to 150 validation repertoires and the roughly 670 first-cohort repertoires was reported by a later analysis. The study's findings and limits: Subsequent analysis showed first-cohort TCR clusters tending to co-occur in some 120 validation repertoires. Whilst most TCR sequences proved rare, a subset of public TCRs occurred across many donors.

Method: immunoSEQ multiplex PCR; TCRdb's copy keeps in-frame clones and lacks some. Found here are 50,000 to 80,000 clones, 80% to 90% of them singletons; the top ten hold 1.7%. The TCR sequence derives from a woman aged 18-29 years in good health and CMV-seronegative. The chain couples TRBV7-6 to TRBJ1-1; D possibly corresponds to TRBD1 (6 bases). Sequencing was performed on PBMCs. In DNA, the CDR3 is TGTGCCAGCAGCTTAGTTGGGGGCCTAGTGGCTGAAGCTTTCTTT. Translation gives CASSLVGGLVAEAFF.